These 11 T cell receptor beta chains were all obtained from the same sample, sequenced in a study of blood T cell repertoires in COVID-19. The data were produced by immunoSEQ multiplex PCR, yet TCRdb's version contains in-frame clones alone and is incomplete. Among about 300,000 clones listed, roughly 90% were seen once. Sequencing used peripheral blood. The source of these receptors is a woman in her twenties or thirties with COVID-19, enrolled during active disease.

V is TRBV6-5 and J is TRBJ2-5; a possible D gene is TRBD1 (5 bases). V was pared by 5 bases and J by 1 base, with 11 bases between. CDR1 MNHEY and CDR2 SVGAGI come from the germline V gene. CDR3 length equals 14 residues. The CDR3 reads CASSQRGIQETQYF. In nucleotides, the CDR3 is TGTGCCAGCAGTCAAAGGGGTATCCAAGAGACCCAGTACTTC.

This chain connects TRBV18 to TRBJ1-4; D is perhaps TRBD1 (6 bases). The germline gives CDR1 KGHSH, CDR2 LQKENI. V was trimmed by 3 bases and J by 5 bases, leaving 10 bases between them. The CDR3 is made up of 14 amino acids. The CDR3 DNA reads TGTGCCAGCTCACCCAACAGGGACAATGAAAAACTGTTTTTT. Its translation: CASSPNRDNEKLFF.

CDR3 nucleotides: TGCGCCAGCAGCTTCCGGGGGACCACAGATACGCAGTATTTT. It is translated as CASSFRGTTDTQYF. The chain carries TRBV5-1 and TRBJ2-3; a possible D gene is TRBD2 (6 bases). The CDR3 runs to 14 residues. Germline-derived CDR1 and CDR2 are SGHRS and YFSETQ. Trimming left V 2 bases short and J 2 bases short, with 9 bases between.

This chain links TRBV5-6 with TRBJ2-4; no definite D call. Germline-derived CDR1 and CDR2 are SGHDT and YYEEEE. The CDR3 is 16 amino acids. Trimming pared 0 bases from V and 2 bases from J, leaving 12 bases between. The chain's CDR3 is CASSLGPSHSKNIQYF. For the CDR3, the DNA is TGTGCCAGCAGCTTGGGGCCTTCTCATTCCAAAAACATTCAGTACTTC. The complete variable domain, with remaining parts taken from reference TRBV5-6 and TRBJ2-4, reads DAGVTQSPTHLIKTRGQQVTLRCSPKSGHDTVSWYQQALGQGPQFIFQYYEEEERQRGNFPDRFSGHQFPNYSSELNVNALLLGDSALYLCASSLGPSHSKNIQYFGAGTRLSVL.

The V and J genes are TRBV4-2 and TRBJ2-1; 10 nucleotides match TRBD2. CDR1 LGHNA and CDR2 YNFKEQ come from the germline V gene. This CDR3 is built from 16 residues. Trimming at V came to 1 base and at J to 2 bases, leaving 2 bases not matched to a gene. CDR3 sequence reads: CASSQVTSGTYNEQFF. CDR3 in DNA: TGTGCCAGCAGCCAAGTTACTAGCGGGACCTACAATGAGCAGTTCTTC.

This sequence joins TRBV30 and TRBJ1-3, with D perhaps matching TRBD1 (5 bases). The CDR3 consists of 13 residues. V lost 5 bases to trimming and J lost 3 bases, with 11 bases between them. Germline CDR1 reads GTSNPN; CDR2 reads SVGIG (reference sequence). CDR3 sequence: CAWRGGSGNTIYF. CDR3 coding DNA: TGTGCCTGGCGGGGGGGAAGTGGAAACACCATATATTTT.

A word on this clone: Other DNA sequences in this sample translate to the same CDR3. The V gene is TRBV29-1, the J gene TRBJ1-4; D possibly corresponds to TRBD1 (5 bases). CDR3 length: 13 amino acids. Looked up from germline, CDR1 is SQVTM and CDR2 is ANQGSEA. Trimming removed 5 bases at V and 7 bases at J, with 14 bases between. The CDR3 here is CSVRGSGGEKLFF. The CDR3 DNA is TGCAGCGTTAGGGGCTCGGGCGGTGAAAAACTGTTTTTT.

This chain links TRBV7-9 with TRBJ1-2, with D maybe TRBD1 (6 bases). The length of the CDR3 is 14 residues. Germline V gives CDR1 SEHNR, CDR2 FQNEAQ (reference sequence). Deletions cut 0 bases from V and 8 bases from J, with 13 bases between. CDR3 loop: CASSLARGLGGYTF. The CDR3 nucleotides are TGTGCCAGCAGCTTAGCCAGGGGCCTGGGCGGCTACACCTTC.

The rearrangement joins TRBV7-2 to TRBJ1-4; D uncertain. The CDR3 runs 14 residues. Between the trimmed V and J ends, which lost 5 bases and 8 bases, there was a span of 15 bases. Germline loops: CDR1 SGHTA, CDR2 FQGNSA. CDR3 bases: TGTGCCAGCAGCCCCGGTGGAGGGAAAGAAAAACTGTTTTTT. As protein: CASSPGGGKEKLFF.

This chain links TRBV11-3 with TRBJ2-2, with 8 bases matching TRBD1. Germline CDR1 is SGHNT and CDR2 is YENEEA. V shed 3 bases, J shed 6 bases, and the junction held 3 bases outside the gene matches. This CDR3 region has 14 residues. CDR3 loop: CASSFNRGAGELFF. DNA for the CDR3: TGTGCCAGCAGCTTTAACAGGGGGGCCGGGGAGCTGTTTTTT.

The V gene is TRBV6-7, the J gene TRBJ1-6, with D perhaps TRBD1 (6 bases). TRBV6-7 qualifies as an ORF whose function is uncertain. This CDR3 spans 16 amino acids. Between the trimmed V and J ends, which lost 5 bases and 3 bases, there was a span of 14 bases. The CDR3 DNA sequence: TGTGCCAGCAGTCCGGGACAACTCCTCTATAATTCACCCCTCCACTTT. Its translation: CASSPGQLLYNSPLHF.